This T cell receptor (beta chain) was captured by sequencing in a study of CD8 T cells in ankylosing spondylitis. The V gene lost 7 bases and the J gene lost 6 bases, with 20 bases spanning the gap. CDR3 length equals 15 residues. Germline CDR1 and CDR2: MNHEY and SVGEGT. Each CDR3 protein is one row after TCRdb ran MiXCR on the 5' RACE reads. The data show hundreds of thousands of distinct CDR3 sequences, around 8% seen once. This clonotype occurred many times. The sequence was collected from a female donor with ankylosing spondylitis or in good health (not recorded which). The sample was blood, either unsorted or a sorted T cell fraction (not recorded which). This chain links TRBV6-2 or TRBV6-3 with TRBJ2-3; a possible D gene is TRBD2 (6 bases). The CDR3 spells CASIDGGKGVDTQYF. CDR3 in DNA: TGTGCCAGCATCGACGGGGGAAAGGGCGTCGATACGCAGTATTTT.